The present TCR beta chain was sequenced within a study of cytomegalovirus exposure and HLA in healthy donors. Whole-study findings and limits: Later analysis suggested most CMV-associated TCR beta chains were HLA-restricted.

With respect to this clone: What it binds is unknown.

PCR used 60 Vbeta primers and 13 Jbeta primers. Libraries were prepared by immunoSEQ multiplex PCR; TCRdb keeps only in-frame clonotypes and omits some of them. Here the sample spans around 160,000 clones, around 75% being singletons. Germline CDR1 and CDR2: LNHDA and SQIVND (reference sequence). The CDR3 covers 18 residues. The trim removed 3 bases at V and 4 bases at J, leaving 9 bases unmatched. The clonotype comes from a woman aged 40 to 50 in good health and CMV-seropositive. The chain uses TRBV19 and TRBJ2-2; 12 bases are shared with TRBD1. Sequencing input: PBMCs. CDR3 protein: CASSISPGQGAGTGELFF. The CDR3 DNA reads TGTGCCAGTAGTATTAGTCCGGGACAGGGGGCGGGCACCGGGGAGCTGTTTTTT.